Sequencing of this T cell receptor (beta chain) was carried out in a study of regulatory T cells in long-lasting Graves disease. Researchers made TCR beta libraries by using iRepertoire HTBI primers and running Arm-PCR on CDR3 regions. TCRdb re-called the multiplex PCR reads with MiXCR, one entry per CDR3 protein. In the table there are 400,000 to 500,000 distinct CDR3 sequences, 16% of which are singletons. Overall study results and limits: It was in persistent disease that TRBV28, TRBJ1-2 and TRBJ2-5 were favored.

Time point denoted: newly diagnosed GD, antithyroid drugs for less than 3 months. Construction of the TCR library relied on RNA isolated from PBMCs. Blood from the periphery, nine milliliters in all, was drawn into EDTA tubes. V was clipped by 8 bases and J by 8 bases, with 22 bases between them. Germline assignment: CDR1 MGHDK and CDR2 SYGVNS. CDR3 length equals 15 residues. About this clonotype itself: Its target is unknown.

These sequences were also reported in another study, on T cells in Graves' hyperthyroidism and ophthalmopathy. That source notes: HTBI primers drove first-round RT-PCR of the TCR CDR3. Among thyroid clonotypes expanded above 0.001, most also appeared in blood.

This TCR was recovered from a woman aged 18-29 years with Graves disease. The genes are TRBV25-1 and TRBJ1-3; TRBD1 is a possible D gene (6 bases). The source material was peripheral blood mononuclear cells (PBMCs), sampled at new diagnosis, from a patient treated with antithyroid drugs. The CDR3 here is CASSSSGEVWDTIYF. DNA of the CDR3: TGTGCCAGCTCTTCCTCAGGGGAGGTTTGGGACACCATATATTTT.